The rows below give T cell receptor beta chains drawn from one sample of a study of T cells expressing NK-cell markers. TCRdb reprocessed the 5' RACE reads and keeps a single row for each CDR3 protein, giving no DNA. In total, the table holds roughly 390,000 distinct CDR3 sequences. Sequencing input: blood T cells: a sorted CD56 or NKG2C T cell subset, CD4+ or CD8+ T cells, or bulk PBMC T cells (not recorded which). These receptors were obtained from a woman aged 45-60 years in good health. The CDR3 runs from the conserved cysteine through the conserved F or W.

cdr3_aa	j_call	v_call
CASSPLAGGPSEQFF	TRBJ2-1	TRBV4-2
CASSVRLAGVANEQFF	TRBJ2-1	TRBV7-9
CASSRSGMLETQYF	TRBJ2-5	TRBV11-3
CASSLTVDTEAFF	TRBJ1-1	TRBV7-9
CATSAFDNEQFF	TRBJ2-1	TRBV15
CASSQDRAGNTIYF	TRBJ1-3	TRBV6-5
CSALLAGVRNEQFF	TRBJ2-1	TRBV20-1
CASSLNRDNEQFF	TRBJ2-1	TRBV27
CATSDHIHGGQNDNEQFF	TRBJ2-1	TRBV24-1
CASSQDFDTEAFF	TRBJ1-1	TRBV4-2
CASRALDRAGNTIYF	TRBJ1-3	TRBV6-1
CASSPRSSFISYNEQFF	TRBJ2-1	TRBV12-3/TRBV12-4
CAISELATSEQYF	TRBJ2-7	TRBV10-3
CASSYGGLAGDTQYF	TRBJ2-3	TRBV6-2/TRBV6-3
CASSLTGLPSPETQYF	TRBJ2-5	TRBV13
CASSLSRSISYEQYF	TRBJ2-7	TRBV7-2
CASSPATGGHGANVLTF	TRBJ2-6	TRBV4-1
CASSQGGLEQYF	TRBJ2-7	TRBV4-2
CASSPRLGKYNEQFF	TRBJ2-1	TRBV6-2/TRBV6-3
CASSSLGSSYNELFF	TRBJ2-1	TRBV7-8
CASSLLAGANEQYF	TRBJ2-7	TRBV27